Shown below are 29 T cell receptor beta chains from a single sample sequenced in a study of blood T cell repertoires in COVID-19. Here immunoSEQ multiplex PCR was the method, and the copy in TCRdb shows in-frame clones only, minus some. This sample yields hundreds of thousands of clones, of which roughly 90% are seen a single time; 0.95% to 1.5% belongs to the top ten. The sequenced material came from peripheral blood. The receptors shown here come from a man between 40 and 49 years old with acute or convalescent COVID-19.

This clone was recorded only once. The chain carries TRBV18 and TRBJ1-5, with 8 bases that match TRBD1. The CDR3 consists of 18 residues. V lost 2 bases and J lost 2; bases outside the gene matches: 11. Germline V gives CDR1 KGHSH, CDR2 LQKENI. CDR3 region: CASSPMAGGNVGNQPQHF. DNA for the CDR3: TGTGCCAGCTCACCAATGGCAGGGGGCAATGTTGGCAATCAGCCCCAGCATTTT.

The genes are TRBV6-1 and TRBJ2-7, with unresolved D. There are 12 residues in the CDR3. CDR1 MNHNS and CDR2 SASEGT come from the germline V gene. V gave up 0 bases and J gave up 4 bases, with 4 bases separating them. The CDR3 nucleotides read TGTGCCAGCAGTGAAGCACGGTACGAGCAGTACTTC. Translated, it gives CASSEARYEQYF.

This chain connects TRBV9 to TRBJ2-1; D call uncertain. This CDR3 comprises 15 residues. Germline values: CDR1 SGDLS, CDR2 YYNGEE. V lost 0 bases and J 4 bases, leaving 11 bases between the germline ends. CDR3 coding DNA: TGTGCCAGCAGCGTAGAGTCAGATTATTACAATGAGCAGTTCTTC. This gives the protein CASSVESDYYNEQFF.

The chain has TRBV4-1 and TRBJ1-4; maybe TRBD1 (5 bases). The CDR3 sequence is 17 residues long. V was trimmed by 3 bases and J by 4 bases, leaving 18 bases between them. The germline CDR1 and CDR2 sequences are MGHRA and YSYEKL. CDR3: CASSHIGRRTRNEKLFF. CDR3 coding DNA: TGCGCCAGCAGCCACATAGGTAGGCGGACACGTAATGAAAAACTGTTTTTT.

This chain uses TRBV10-2 with TRBJ2-7; a possible D gene is TRBD2 (6 bases). Per germline, CDR1 WSHSY and CDR2 SAAADI. The CDR3 is made up of 16 amino acids. The germline V and J ends were trimmed by 2 bases and 5 bases, with 19 bases remaining between them. The CDR3 DNA is TGCGCCAGCAGTGAGGATTACGCCGGGAGTTGGCACGAGCAGTACTTC. It translates to CASSEDYAGSWHEQYF.

The chain joins TRBV6-2 or TRBV6-3 to TRBJ2-7, with D tentatively TRBD2 (6 bases). Trimming left V 6 bases short and J 2 bases short, with 17 bases between. Germline CDR1 reads MNHEY; CDR2 reads SVGEGT. The CDR3 spans 15 residues. CDR3: CASSARLTGAYEQYF. As DNA, the CDR3 is TGTGCCAGCAGCGCGAGACTAACGGGAGCCTACGAGCAGTACTTC.

The chain uses TRBV7-2 and TRBJ2-3, with 9 nucleotides matching TRBD2. CDR1 SGHTA and CDR2 FQGNSA come from the germline V gene. This CDR3 contains 14 residues. Losses at the gene ends were 7 bases for V and 6 bases for J; bases not matched to a gene: 8. The CDR3 sequence is CASTARGGPDTQYF. In DNA form, the CDR3 reads TGTGCCAGCACTGCGCGGGGGGGCCCCGATACGCAGTATTTT. Full variable domain (missing parts from reference TRBV7-2 and TRBJ2-3): GAGVSQSPSNKVTEKGKDVELRCDPISGHTALYWYRQSLGQGLEFLIYFQGNSAPDKSGLPSDRFSAERTGGSVSTLTIQRTQQEDSAVYLCASTARGGPDTQYFGPGTRLTVL.

The chain couples TRBV28 to TRBJ1-1, with D perhaps TRBD1 (6 bases). Trimming cost V 5 bases and J 2 bases, with 12 bases left between them. From germline, CDR1 is MDHEN and CDR2 SYDVKM. The CDR3 spans 14 residues. CDR3 nucleotides: TGTGCCAGCAGTCCTTACAGGGAAAACACTGAAGCTTTCTTT. It codes for CASSPYRENTEAFF. Full variable domain (rest looked up from reference TRBV28 and TRBJ1-1): DVKVTQSSRYLVKRTGEKVFLECVQDMDHENMFWYRQDPGLGLRLIYFSYDVKMKEKGDIPEGYSVSREKKERFSLILESASTNQTSMYLCASSPYRENTEAFFGQGTRLTVV.

V and J are TRBV5-1 and TRBJ2-7; 9 nucleotides line up with TRBD1. J gave up 6 bases and V 3 bases, and 4 bases lay outside the gene matches. The CDR3 runs 13 residues. Germline V gene sequence: CDR1 SGHRS, CDR2 YFSETQ. Here the CDR3 reads CASSWGQGGEQYF. The CDR3 DNA follows: TGCGCCAGCAGCTGGGGACAGGGCGGCGAGCAGTACTTC.

V is TRBV7-3 and J is TRBJ1-3, with D possibly being TRBD1 (6 bases). CDR1 and CDR2 (germline): SGHTA, FQGTGA. With 2 bases removed from V and 4 bases from J, the gap between germline ends came to 18 bases. The CDR3 extends over 17 amino acids. The CDR3 region has the DNA TGTGCCAGCAGCTTAGAATCAACCACAGGGACAGGAAACACCATATATTTT. This translates into CASSLESTTGTGNTIYF.

Only one count was recorded for this clone. The chain couples TRBV4-2 to TRBJ2-2; D may be TRBD2 (5 bases). CDR3 length: 15 amino acids. Deletions cut 4 bases from V and 0 bases from J, with 9 bases between. CDR1 and CDR2 (germline): LGHNA, YNFKEQ. This CDR3 is CASSRSGANTGELFF. CDR3 nucleotide sequence: TGTGCCAGCAGCCGGAGCGGTGCGAACACCGGGGAGCTGTTTTTT.

Of note for this clone: A single base separates this from a much larger clone, so it may be a read error. Distinct nucleotide sequences in the sample also encode this CDR3. The CDR3, as DNA: TGTGCCAGCAGTTTAGGGCCTAACACTGAAGCTTTCTTT. This gives the protein CASSLGPNTEAFF. The rearrangement uses TRBV12-3 or TRBV12-4 and TRBJ1-1; the D is unclear. The CDR3 covers 13 residues. Trimming removed 1 base from V and 2 bases from J, with 5 bases in between.

This chain joins TRBV28 and TRBJ2-5, with 11 nucleotides matching TRBD2. This CDR3 region has 15 residues. V was pared by 4 bases and J by 5 bases, with 6 bases of the junction left unmatched. Per germline, CDR1 MDHEN and CDR2 SYDVKM. The CDR3, as DNA: TGTGCCAGCAGTTCGACTAGCGGGGAAGTGGAGACCCAGTACTTC. Residues: CASSSTSGEVETQYF.

The chain couples TRBV6-2 or TRBV6-3 to TRBJ2-7; D uncertain. The CDR3 contains 13 residues. The germline V and J ends were trimmed by 7 bases and 1 base, with 11 bases remaining between them. Germline assignment: CDR1 MNHEY and CDR2 SVGEGT. CDR3: CASIPDSSYEQYF. The CDR3, as DNA: TGTGCCAGCATCCCAGACTCTTCCTACGAGCAGTACTTC.

This chain links TRBV19 with TRBJ1-5, with unresolved D. Germline CDR1 is LNHDA and CDR2 is SQIVND (reference sequence). Trimming stripped 6 bases from V and 6 bases from J, with 9 bases between. This CDR3 comprises 12 residues. The CDR3, as DNA: TGTGCCAGTAGCCTTCCAGGTCAGCCCCAGCATTTT. It yields the protein CASSLPGQPQHF.

V gene TRBV3-1 (or the pseudogene TRBV3-2) combines with J gene TRBJ2-7; 9 nucleotides match TRBD2. J was trimmed by 0 bases and V by 4 bases; bases with no gene match: 4. The CDR3 sequence is 15 residues long. Germline assignment: CDR1 LGHDT and CDR2 YNNKEL (reference sequence). CDR3 DNA sequence: TGTGCCAGCAGCCGACTAGCGGCACTCTCCTACGAGCAGTACTTC. Translation: CASSRLAALSYEQYF.

This chain links TRBV2 with TRBJ1-3; a possible D gene is TRBD1 (6 bases). Deletions cut 5 bases from V and 0 bases from J, with 14 bases between. Germline CDR1 and CDR2: SNHLY and FYNNEI. The CDR3 totals 16 residues. The CDR3 here is CASSSYRANSGNTIYF. The CDR3 nucleotides are TGTGCCAGCAGTAGTTACAGGGCCAACTCTGGAAACACCATATATTTT.

This clone has just one count. The chain combines TRBV27 with TRBJ1-1, with unresolved D. Germline values: CDR1 MNHEY, CDR2 SMNVEV (reference sequence). CDR3 size: 16 residues. V lost 5 bases and J 0 bases, leaving 16 bases between the germline ends. For the CDR3, the DNA is TGTGCCAGCAGTCCCCCCCGTGGGAGAATGAACACTGAAGCTTTCTTT. Translating gives CASSPPRGRMNTEAFF.

The V call is TRBV5-4, the J call TRBJ2-3; tentative D call: TRBD2 (5 bases). This CDR3 region has 16 residues. CDR1 and CDR2 from the germline V gene are SGHNT and YYREEE (reference sequence). With 5 bases removed from V and 6 bases from J, the gap between germline ends came to 22 bases. The CDR3 loop reads CASSFTGLPSGDTQYF. CDR3 sequence (DNA): TGTGCCAGCAGTTTTACCGGGCTCCCCTCGGGGGATACGCAGTATTTT.

The rearrangement joins TRBV5-1 to TRBJ2-1; possibly TRBD2 for D (5 bases). Looked up from germline, CDR1 is SGHRS and CDR2 is YFSETQ. The CDR3 is 16 residues long. The V and J ends lost 0 bases and 4 bases respectively, with 14 bases between them. CDR3 in DNA: TGCGCCAGCAGCTTGGATACGGGGAGTCGATACAATGAGCAGTTCTTC. This translates into CASSLDTGSRYNEQFF.

This clone was seen only a few times. The chain's CDR3 is CASSVFPGGENTGELFF. The CDR3, as DNA: TGTGCCAGCAGCGTATTCCCCGGGGGGGAGAACACCGGGGAGCTGTTTTTT. The chain employs TRBV9 and TRBJ2-2; TRBD2 matches 8 bases. V trimming: 1 base; J trimming: 1 base; junction bases outside the gene matches: 6. The CDR3 runs 17 residues. Germline values: CDR1 SGDLS, CDR2 YYNGEE.

Comment on this clone: At one end, the junction sequence differs from germline, possibly due to a read error. CDR3 sequence reads: CASTKRQGEETQYF. CDR3 in DNA: TGTGCTAGCACCAAAAGACAGGGCGAAGAGACCCAGTACTTC. V usage is TRBV7-7 and J usage is TRBJ2-5; 7 bases align to TRBD1. The CDR3 sequence is 14 residues long. CDR1 and CDR2 from the germline V gene are SSHAT and FNYEAQ (reference sequence).

This clone was recorded at least ten times. The gene calls are TRBV11-1 and TRBJ2-3; 9 bases fit TRBD1. After removal of 1 base from V and 3 bases from J, the junction contained 2 bases not matched to a gene. CDR3 length: 15 amino acids. Germline V gives CDR1 SGHAT, CDR2 FQDESV (reference sequence). As DNA, the CDR3 is TGTGCCAGCAGCTTAGGACAGGGGGAAACAGATACGCAGTATTTT. Residues: CASSLGQGETDTQYF.

As for this clone: Within the sample, other DNA sequences also encode this same CDR3. The rearrangement links TRBV10-3 to TRBJ2-1; D is undetermined. Germline V gene data show CDR1 as ENHRY and CDR2 as SYGVKD. This CDR3 contains 13 residues. The V gene lost 0 bases and the J gene lost 3 bases, with 3 bases spanning the gap. CDR3 DNA sequence: TGTGCCATCAGTGAGTCCAGCTACAATGAGCAGTTCTTC. Translation: CAISESSYNEQFF.

Concerning this clone itself: At one end the junction does not follow the germline gene, possibly because of a read error. The chain links TRBV3-1 (or the pseudogene TRBV3-2) to TRBJ1-2, with D possibly being TRBD1 (6 bases). The length of the CDR3 is 13 residues. Per germline, CDR1 LGHDT and CDR2 YNNKEL (reference sequence). The chain's CDR3 is CASSQGLEGTLIF. The CDR3, as DNA: TGTGCCAGCAGCCAAGGTCTAGAAGGGACATTGATATTC.

The rearrangement links TRBV12-3 or TRBV12-4 to TRBJ2-7; tentatively, D is TRBD1 (5 bases). V lost 3 bases and J lost 7, with 13 bases in between. The CDR3 consists of 13 residues. For the CDR3, the DNA is TGTGCCAGCAGTTTGGGCCAGGGTGGAGAGCAGTACTTC. Translating gives CASSLGQGGEQYF.

This chain joins TRBV27 and TRBJ1-5; unclear D gene. Per germline, CDR1 MNHEY and CDR2 SMNVEV (reference sequence). CDR3 length equals 13 residues. Trimming removed 5 bases at V and 4 bases at J, with 9 bases between. CDR3 sequence (DNA): TGTGCCAGCAGTCGGGGTCTAAATCAGCCCCAGCATTTT. This translates into CASSRGLNQPQHF.

V gene TRBV28 combines with J gene TRBJ2-2, with TRBD2 matching over 10 bases. This CDR3 is built from 18 residues. V lost 8 bases to trimming and J lost 4 bases; unmatched junction nucleotides: 16. From germline, CDR1 is MDHEN and CDR2 SYDVKM. The CDR3 sequence: CASLWGRRVAGGTGELFF. The CDR3 nucleotides are TGTGCCAGCCTATGGGGGCGTCGGGTAGCGGGAGGCACCGGGGAGCTGTTTTTT.

This clone was observed a handful of times. The J gene is TRBJ1-1, the V gene TRBV18; 10 bases fit TRBD1. This CDR3 has 16 amino acids. Germline V gene data show CDR1 as KGHSH and CDR2 as LQKENI. The V segment lost 6 bases and the J segment 2 bases; nucleotides outside the gene matches: 9. The CDR3 DNA follows: TGTGCCAGCTCGGTGGACAGGGGGGGAGGTAACACTGAAGCTTTCTTT. Translation gives CASSVDRGGGNTEAFF. Combining the CDR3 with reference TRBV18 and TRBJ1-1 gives the whole variable domain NAGVMQNPRHLVRRRGQEARLRCSPMKGHSHVYWYRQLPEEGLKFMVYLQKENIIDESGMPKERFSAEFPKEGPSILRIQQVVRGDSAAYFCASSVDRGGGNTEAFFGQGTRLTVV.